The source of this T cell receptor (beta chain) is a study of T cells after yellow fever vaccination. Study-wide points: Although the secondary response was weaker, it peaked faster, at day 5 versus 15. After the booster, nearly 98% of CD4 and more than 85% of CD8 primary-response clones were re-detected.

Germline V gives CDR1 MNHEY, CDR2 SVGEGT. CDR3 length: 15 amino acids. The J segment lost 5 bases and the V segment lost 3 bases, leaving 9 bases of the junction unmatched. This clonotype was seen more than once but under ten times. Antigen: not known. A universal primer site and UMIs were added as TCR cDNA was made by 5'RACE template switching. TCRdb reprocessed the 5' RACE reads via MiXCR and lists one record per CDR3 protein. The data show about 580,000 distinct CDR3 sequences, less than 20% seen once. This TCR was recovered from a man aged 18 to 35 who received the YFV17D yellow fever vaccine. The sequences come from PBMCs, collected less than 6 days after the first yellow fever vaccination. The gene calls are TRBV6-2 or TRBV6-3 and TRBJ2-5; 7 bases are a match to TRBD2. The CDR3 nucleotides read TGTGCCAGCAGTTATCGAAGCGGGGATCAGGAGACCCAGTACTTC. Amino acid sequence: CASSYRSGDQETQYF.